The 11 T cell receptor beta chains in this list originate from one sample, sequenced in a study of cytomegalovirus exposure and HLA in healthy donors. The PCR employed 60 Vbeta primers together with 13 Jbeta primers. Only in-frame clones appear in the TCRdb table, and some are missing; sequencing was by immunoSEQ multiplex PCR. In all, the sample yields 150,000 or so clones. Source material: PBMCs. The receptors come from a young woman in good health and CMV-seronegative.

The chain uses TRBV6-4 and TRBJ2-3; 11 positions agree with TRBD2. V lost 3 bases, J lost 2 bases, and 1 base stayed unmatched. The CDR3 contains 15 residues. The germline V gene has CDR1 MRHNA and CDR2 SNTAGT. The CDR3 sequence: CASSEGLADTDTQYF. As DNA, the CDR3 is TGTGCCAGCAGTGAGGGACTAGCGGACACAGATACGCAGTATTTT.

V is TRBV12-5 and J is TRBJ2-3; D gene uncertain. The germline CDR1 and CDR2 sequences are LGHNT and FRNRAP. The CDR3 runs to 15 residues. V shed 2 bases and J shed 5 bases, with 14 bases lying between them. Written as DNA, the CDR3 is TGTGCTAGTGGTTTGATAAGCCTTCGAGGAGATACGCAGTATTTT. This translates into CASGLISLRGDTQYF. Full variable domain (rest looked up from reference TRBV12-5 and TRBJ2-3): DARVTQTPRHKVTEMGQEVTMRCQPILGHNTVFWYRQTMMQGLELLAYFRNRAPLDDSGMPKDRFSAEMPDATLATLKIQPSEPRDSAVYFCASGLISLRGDTQYFGPGTRLTVL.

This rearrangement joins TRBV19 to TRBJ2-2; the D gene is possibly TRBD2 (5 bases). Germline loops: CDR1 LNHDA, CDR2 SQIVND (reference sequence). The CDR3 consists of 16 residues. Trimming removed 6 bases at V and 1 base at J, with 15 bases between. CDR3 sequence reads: CASSIRQAGNTGELFF. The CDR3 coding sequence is TGTGCCAGTAGCATCCGGCAGGCGGGGAACACCGGGGAGCTGTTTTTT.

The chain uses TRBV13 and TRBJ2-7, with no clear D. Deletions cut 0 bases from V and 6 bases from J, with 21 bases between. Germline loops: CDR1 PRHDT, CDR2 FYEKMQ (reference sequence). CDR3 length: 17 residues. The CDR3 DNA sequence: TGTGCCAGCAGCTTAGGGTCACCGGGTCCTGGGTTCAGCGAGCAGTACTTC. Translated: CASSLGSPGPGFSEQYF.

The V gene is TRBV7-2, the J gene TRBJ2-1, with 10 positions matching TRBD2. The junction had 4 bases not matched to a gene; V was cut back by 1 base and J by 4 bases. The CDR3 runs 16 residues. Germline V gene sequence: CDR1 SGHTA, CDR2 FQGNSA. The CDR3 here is CASSLEGTSAYNEQFF. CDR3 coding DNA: TGTGCCAGCAGCTTAGAAGGGACTAGCGCGTACAATGAGCAGTTCTTC.

DNA of the CDR3: TGTGCCAGTAGTATCGGGCAGGGGCCCTCCTACGAGCAGTACTTC. It translates to CASSIGQGPSYEQYF. The chain has TRBV19 and TRBJ2-7, with a weak D call TRBD1 (6 bases). V lost 3 bases to trimming and J lost 0 bases, with 12 bases between them. The CDR3 sequence is 15 residues long. CDR1 is LNHDA, CDR2 SQIVND, per germline (reference sequence).

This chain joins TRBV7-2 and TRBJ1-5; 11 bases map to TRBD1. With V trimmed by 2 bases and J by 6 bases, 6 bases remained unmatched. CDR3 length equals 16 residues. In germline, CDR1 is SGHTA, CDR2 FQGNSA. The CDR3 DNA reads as TGTGCCAGCAGCTTACAGGGACAGGGGGAACGTCAGCCCCAGCATTTT. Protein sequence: CASSLQGQGERQPQHF.

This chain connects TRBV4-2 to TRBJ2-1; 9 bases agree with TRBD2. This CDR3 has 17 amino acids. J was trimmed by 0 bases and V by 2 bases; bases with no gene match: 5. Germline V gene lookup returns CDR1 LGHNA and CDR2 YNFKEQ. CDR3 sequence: CASSQRTSASSYNEQFF. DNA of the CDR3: TGTGCCAGCAGCCAAAGGACTAGCGCGAGCTCCTACAATGAGCAGTTCTTC.

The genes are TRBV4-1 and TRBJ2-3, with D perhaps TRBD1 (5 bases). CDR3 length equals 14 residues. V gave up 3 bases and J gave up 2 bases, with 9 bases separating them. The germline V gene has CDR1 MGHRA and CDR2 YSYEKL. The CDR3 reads CASSQGQNTDTQYF. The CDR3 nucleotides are TGCGCCAGCAGCCAGGGGCAGAACACAGATACGCAGTATTTT.

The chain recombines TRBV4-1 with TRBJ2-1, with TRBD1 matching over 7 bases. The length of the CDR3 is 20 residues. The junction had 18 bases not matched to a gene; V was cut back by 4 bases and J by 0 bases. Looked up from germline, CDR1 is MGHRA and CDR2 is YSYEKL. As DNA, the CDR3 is TGCGCCAGCAGCCTCCCGAAGGAGGACAGGAAAGCGAGCTCCTACAATGAGCAGTTCTTC. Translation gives CASSLPKEDRKASSYNEQFF.

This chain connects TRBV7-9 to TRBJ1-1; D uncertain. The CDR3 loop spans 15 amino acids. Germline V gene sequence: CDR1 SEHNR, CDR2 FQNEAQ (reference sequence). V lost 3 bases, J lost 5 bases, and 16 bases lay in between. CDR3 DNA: TGTGCCAGCAGCTTTGTAGGAGTTCGAGGGACTGAAGCTTTCTTT. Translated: CASSFVGVRGTEAFF.